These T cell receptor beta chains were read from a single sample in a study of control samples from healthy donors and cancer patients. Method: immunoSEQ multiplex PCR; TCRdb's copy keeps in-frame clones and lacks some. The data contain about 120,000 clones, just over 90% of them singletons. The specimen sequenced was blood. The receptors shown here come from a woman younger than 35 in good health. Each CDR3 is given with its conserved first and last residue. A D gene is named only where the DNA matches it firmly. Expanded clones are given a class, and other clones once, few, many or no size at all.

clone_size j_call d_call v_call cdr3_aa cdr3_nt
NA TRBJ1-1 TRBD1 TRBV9 CASSVAGGNTEAFF TGTGCCAGCAGCGTAGCAGGGGGGAACACTGAAGCTTTCTTT
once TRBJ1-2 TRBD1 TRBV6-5 CASSYSGGQAIGGYTF TGTGCCAGCAGTTACTCAGGAGGACAGGCCATTGGTGGCTACACCTTC
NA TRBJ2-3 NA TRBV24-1 CATSGALSTDTQYF TGTGCCACGTCAGGGGCCCTAAGCACAGATACGCAGTATTTT
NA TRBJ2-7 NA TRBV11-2 CASRFFGDISYEQYF TGTGCCAGCAGATTCTTTGGGGACATCTCCTACGAGCAGTACTTC
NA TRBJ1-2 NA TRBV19 CASNPGVNYGYTF TGTGCCAGTAACCCGGGGGTTAACTATGGCTACACCTTC
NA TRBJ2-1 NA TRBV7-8 CASSSGLTSYNEQFF TGTGCCAGCAGTTCAGGACTAACCTCCTACAATGAGCAGTTCTTC
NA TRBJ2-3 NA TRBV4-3 CASSQGSRGRNTDTQYF TGCGCCAGCAGCCAAGGGAGTCGGGGGCGGAACACGGATACGCAGTATTTT
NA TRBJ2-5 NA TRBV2 CASAYQETQYF TGTGCCAGTGCGTACCAAGAGACCCAGTACTTC
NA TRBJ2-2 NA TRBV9 CASSGERSGELFF TGTGCCAGCAGCGGAGAAAGGTCCGGGGAGCTGTTTTTT
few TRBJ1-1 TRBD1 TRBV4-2 CASSQGRPGTADTEAFF TGTGCCAGCAGCCAAGGACGCCCAGGGACAGCGGACACTGAAGCTTTCTTT
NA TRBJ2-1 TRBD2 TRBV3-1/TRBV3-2 CASSHYQRGSYNEQFF TGTGCCAGCAGCCACTATCAGCGGGGGTCCTACAATGAGCAGTTCTTC
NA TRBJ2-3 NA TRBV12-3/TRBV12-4 CTSSLRGADTQYF TGTACCAGCAGTTTAAGGGGTGCAGATACGCAGTATTTT
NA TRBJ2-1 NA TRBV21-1 CASSIRLAGDNEQFF TGTGCCAGCAGCATTCGACTAGCGGGCGACAATGAGCAGTTCTTC
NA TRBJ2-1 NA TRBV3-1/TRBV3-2 CASSPLYYNEQFF TGTGCCAGCAGCCCGCTCTACTACAATGAGCAGTTCTTC
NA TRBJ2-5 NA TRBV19 CASSGGAVETQYF TGTGCCAGTAGTGGGGGGGCGGTGGAGACCCAGTACTTC
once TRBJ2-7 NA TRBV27 CASSPPERVTYEQYF TGTGCCAGCAGTCCCCCGGAGAGGGTGACCTACGAGCAGTACTTC
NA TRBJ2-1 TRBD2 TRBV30 CAWSEGFGLAGESFF TGTGCCTGGAGTGAGGGATTCGGCCTAGCGGGAGAGTCGTTCTTC
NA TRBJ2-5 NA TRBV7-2 CASSSQIQETQYF TGTGCCAGCAGCTCACAGATTCAAGAGACCCAGTACTTC
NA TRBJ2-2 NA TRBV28 CASSVSGLAGELFF TGTGCCAGCAGTGTATCAGGGTTGGCCGGGGAGCTGTTTTTT
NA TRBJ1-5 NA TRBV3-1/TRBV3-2 CASSQQSRDVHQPQHF TGTGCCAGCAGCCAACAATCCAGGGATGTTCATCAGCCCCAGCATTTT
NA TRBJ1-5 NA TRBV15 CATSSTRNRQNSNQPQHF TGTGCCACCAGCAGTACGAGGAACAGGCAAAATAGCAATCAGCCCCAGCATTTT
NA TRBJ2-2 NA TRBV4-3 CASSLVPGAEPGELFF TGCGCCAGCTCCCTGGTTCCGGGCGCTGAACCCGGGGAGCTGTTTTTT
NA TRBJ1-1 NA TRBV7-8 CASSQGLGNTEAFF TGTGCCAGCAGCCAGGGCCTCGGAAACACTGAAGCTTTCTTT
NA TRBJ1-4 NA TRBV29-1 CSVRLNEKLFF TGCAGCGTGAGACTTAATGAAAAACTGTTTTTT
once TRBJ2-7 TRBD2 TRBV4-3 CASSQGTSGSLDEQYF TGCGCCAGCAGCCAAGGCACTAGCGGGAGTCTCGACGAGCAGTACTTC
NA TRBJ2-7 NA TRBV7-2 CASSPSYEQYF TGTGCCAGCAGCCCCTCCTACGAGCAGTACTTC